The 13 T cell receptor beta chains presented below share a single source sample, sequenced in a study of shared clonotypes between healthy human individuals. Clones were read by immunoSEQ multiplex PCR, and TCRdb kept only the in-frame ones, dropping some. The sample holds about 1 million clones, about three quarters seen once. Input material: memory CD4+ T cells sorted from blood. Documented subset: CD45RA-negative fraction. These receptors were taken from a man younger than 35 in good health.

The chain uses TRBV28 and TRBJ1-5; no clear D gene. This CDR3 has 13 amino acids. V lost 4 bases to trimming and J lost 9 bases, with 13 bases between them. CDR1 is MDHEN and CDR2 is SYDVKM in the germline V gene. CDR3 nucleotides: TGTGCCAGCAGTTCCTCCCTGGTTTGGCCCCAGCATTTT. Translation: CASSSSLVWPQHF.

The V call is TRBV6-1, the J call TRBJ2-7; the match to TRBD2 covers 9 bases. Per germline, CDR1 MNHNS and CDR2 SASEGT. This CDR3 is built from 14 residues. Unmatched junction bases numbered 3, after V lost 4 bases and J lost 2 bases. CDR3 amino acids: CASSVASGAYEQYF. The CDR3 DNA is TGTGCCAGCAGTGTTGCTAGCGGGGCCTACGAGCAGTACTTC.

This chain connects TRBV9 to TRBJ1-4; no clear D gene. This CDR3 comprises 14 residues. The V end was cut by 3 bases, the J end by 6 bases, with 12 bases between. Germline assignment: CDR1 SGDLS and CDR2 YYNGEE. The CDR3 region has the DNA TGTGCCAGCAGCGCTGGCACGAAGGATGAAAAACTGTTTTTT. Its translation: CASSAGTKDEKLFF. Together with reference TRBV9 and TRBJ1-4, the CDR3 gives the full variable domain: DSGVTQTPKHLITATGQRVTLRCSPRSGDLSVYWYQQSLDQGLQFLIQYYNGEERAKGNILERFSAQQFPDLHSELNLSSLELGDSALYFCASSAGTKDEKLFFGSGTQLSVL.

This clone showed up just once. The chain links TRBV5-5 to TRBJ1-3; 8 nucleotides agree with TRBD1. Germline trimming cut 4 bases from V and 4 bases from J; bases unmatched to any gene: 10. This CDR3 comprises 16 residues. Germline V gives CDR1 SGHKS, CDR2 YYEKEE (reference sequence). CDR3 amino acids: CASSTSGGAGGNTIYF. CDR3 coding DNA: TGTGCCAGCAGCACCTCAGGGGGCGCGGGCGGAAACACCATATATTTT.

The chain is built from TRBV6-5 and TRBJ2-6; D is uncertain. V shed 8 bases and J shed 0 bases, with 11 bases lying between them. The CDR3 has 15 residues. In germline, CDR1 is MNHEY, CDR2 SVGAGI. The CDR3 DNA follows: TGTGCCAGCCGCCTCATACTCTCTGGGGCCAACGTCCTGACTTTC. This gives the protein CASRLILSGANVLTF.

Comments on this clone: Other DNA sequences of this sample code for an identical CDR3. J is TRBJ1-6 and V is TRBV9, with D perhaps matching TRBD1 (6 bases). Germline CDR1 SGDLS, CDR2 YYNGEE. CDR3 size: 14 residues. Trimming took 0 bases from V and 10 from J, leaving 11 bases between them. As DNA, the CDR3 is TGTGCCAGCAGCGTAGAACAGGGTGGGTCACCCCTCCACTTT. Amino acid sequence: CASSVEQGGSPLHF.

The sample holds a few counts of this clone. The chain uses TRBV13 and TRBJ1-2, with D tentatively TRBD1 (6 bases). CDR1 PRHDT and CDR2 FYEKMQ come from the germline V gene (reference sequence). V was shortened by 0 bases and J by 8 bases, with 10 bases between the two germline ends. The CDR3 sequence is 13 residues long. The CDR3 loop is CASSLGQGKGYTF. Here the CDR3 DNA reads TGTGCCAGCAGCTTAGGACAGGGCAAAGGCTACACCTTC.

The chain combines TRBV11-2 with TRBJ2-1; 9 positions match TRBD2. Germline values: CDR1 SGHAT, CDR2 FQNNGV. V lost 5 bases, J lost 4 bases, and 6 bases stayed unmatched. This CDR3 has 15 amino acids. The DNA of the CDR3 is TGTGCCAGCAGCATAGCGGGAGTTGGTTACAATGAGCAGTTCTTC. It is translated as CASSIAGVGYNEQFF.

The CDR3 loop reads CASSYSRGDYNEQFF. The CDR3 DNA sequence: TGTGCCAGCAGTTACTCTAGGGGGGACTACAATGAGCAGTTCTTC. V and J are TRBV6-6 and TRBJ2-1, with D possibly called TRBD1 or TRBD2 (6 bases each). The CDR3 covers 15 residues. Trimming shortened V by 0 bases and J by 3 bases, and 9 bases separated the two germline ends. The germline CDR1 and CDR2 sequences are MNHNY and SVGAGI (reference sequence).

The chain links TRBV18 to TRBJ1-1; D gene ambiguous. The CDR3 spans 13 residues. From germline, CDR1 is KGHSH and CDR2 LQKENI. V was trimmed by 1 base and J by 6 bases, leaving 9 bases between them. CDR3 coding DNA: TGTGCCAGCTCACCACACCCCCTGCCTGAAGCTTTCTTT. Translated, it gives CASSPHPLPEAFF.

The genes are TRBV28 and TRBJ2-7; possible D gene TRBD1, 6 bases. Germline CDR1 reads MDHEN; CDR2 reads SYDVKM. V was pared by 6 bases and J by 1 base, with 10 bases between. CDR3 length: 13 amino acids. The CDR3, as DNA: TGTGCCAGCAGGGAACAGGGTTCCTACGAGCAGTACTTC. This codes for CASREQGSYEQYF. Full variable domain (rest looked up from reference TRBV28 and TRBJ2-7): DVKVTQSSRYLVKRTGEKVFLECVQDMDHENMFWYRQDPGLGLRLIYFSYDVKMKEKGDIPEGYSVSREKKERFSLILESASTNQTSMYLCASREQGSYEQYFGPGTRLTVT.

The chain uses TRBV7-2 and TRBJ1-2; no clear D. V was cut by 7 bases and J by 7 bases, with 10 bases left in between. Germline V lookup: CDR1 SGHTA, CDR2 FQGNSA. There are 11 residues in the CDR3. CDR3 nucleotides: TGTGCCAGCACCCGCGGGTCTGGCTACACCTTC. Protein: CASTRGSGYTF.

A remark on this clone: It may be a read error: a sequence one base away is much more abundant. This specimen includes other DNA sequences encoding the same CDR3. The V call is TRBV7-3, the J call TRBJ1-6; 10 positions agree with TRBD1. The CDR3 has 13 amino acids. Trimming at V came to 5 bases and at J to 9 bases, leaving 1 base not matched to a gene. CDR1 is SGHTA, CDR2 FQGTGA, per germline. CDR3 in DNA: TGTGCCAGCAGCCGGGACAGGGGTTCACCCCTCCACTTT. Protein product: CASSRDRGSPLHF.